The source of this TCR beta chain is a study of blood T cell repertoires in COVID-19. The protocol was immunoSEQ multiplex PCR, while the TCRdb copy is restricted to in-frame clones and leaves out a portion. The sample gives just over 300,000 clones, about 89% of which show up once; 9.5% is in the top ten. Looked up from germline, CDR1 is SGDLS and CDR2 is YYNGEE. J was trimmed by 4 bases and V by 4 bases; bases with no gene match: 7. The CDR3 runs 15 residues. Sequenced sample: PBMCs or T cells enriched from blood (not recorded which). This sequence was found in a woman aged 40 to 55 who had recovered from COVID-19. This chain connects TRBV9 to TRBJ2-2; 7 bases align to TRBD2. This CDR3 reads CASSPGGVGTGELFF. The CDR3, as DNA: TGTGCCAGCAGCCCGGGGGGAGTCGGCACCGGGGAGCTGTTTTTT. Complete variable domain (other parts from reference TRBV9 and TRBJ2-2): DSGVTQTPKHLITATGQRVTLRCSPRSGDLSVYWYQQSLDQGLQFLIQYYNGEERAKGNILERFSAQQFPDLHSELNLSSLELGDSALYFCASSPGGVGTGELFFGEGSRLTVL.